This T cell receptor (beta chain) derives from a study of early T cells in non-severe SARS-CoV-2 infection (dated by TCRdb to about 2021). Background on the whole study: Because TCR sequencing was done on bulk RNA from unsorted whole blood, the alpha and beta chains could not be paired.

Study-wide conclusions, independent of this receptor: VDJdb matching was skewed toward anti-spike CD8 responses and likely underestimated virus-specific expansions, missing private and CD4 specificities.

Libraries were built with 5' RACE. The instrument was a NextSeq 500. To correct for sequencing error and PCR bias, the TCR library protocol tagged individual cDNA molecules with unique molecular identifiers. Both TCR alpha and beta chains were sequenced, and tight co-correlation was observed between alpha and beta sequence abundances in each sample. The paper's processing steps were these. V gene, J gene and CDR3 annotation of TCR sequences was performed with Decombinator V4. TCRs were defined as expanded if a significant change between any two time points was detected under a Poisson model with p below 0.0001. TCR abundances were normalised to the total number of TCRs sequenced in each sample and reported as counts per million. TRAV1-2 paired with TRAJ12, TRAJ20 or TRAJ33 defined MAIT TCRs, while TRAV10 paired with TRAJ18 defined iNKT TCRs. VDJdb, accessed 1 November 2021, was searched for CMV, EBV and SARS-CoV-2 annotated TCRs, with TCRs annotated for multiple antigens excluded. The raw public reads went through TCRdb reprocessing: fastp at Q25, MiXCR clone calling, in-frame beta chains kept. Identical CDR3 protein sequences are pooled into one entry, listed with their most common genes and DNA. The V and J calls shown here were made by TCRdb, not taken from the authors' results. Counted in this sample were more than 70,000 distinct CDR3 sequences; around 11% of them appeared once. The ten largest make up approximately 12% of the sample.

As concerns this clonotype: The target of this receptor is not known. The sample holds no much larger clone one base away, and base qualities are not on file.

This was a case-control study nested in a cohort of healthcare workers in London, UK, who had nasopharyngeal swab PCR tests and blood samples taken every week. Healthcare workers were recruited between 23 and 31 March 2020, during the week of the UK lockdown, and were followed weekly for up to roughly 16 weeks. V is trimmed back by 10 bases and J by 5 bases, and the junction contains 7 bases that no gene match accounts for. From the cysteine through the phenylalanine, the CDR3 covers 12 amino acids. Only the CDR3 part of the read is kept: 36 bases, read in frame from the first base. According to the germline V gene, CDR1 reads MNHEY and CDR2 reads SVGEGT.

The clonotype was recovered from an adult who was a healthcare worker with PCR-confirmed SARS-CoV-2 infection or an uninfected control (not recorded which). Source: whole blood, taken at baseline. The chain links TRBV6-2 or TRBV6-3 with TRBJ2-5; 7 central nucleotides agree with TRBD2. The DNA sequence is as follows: TGTGCCACCAGCGGGGTCGGGGAGACCCAGTACTTC. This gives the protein CATSGVGETQYF.